This T cell receptor beta chain was sequenced for a study of blood T cell repertoires in COVID-19. Methods used by the authors: Reference gene primers were amplified, and this amplification served to estimate nucleated cell counts. Repertoires were generated with immunoSEQ multiplex PCR, while TCRdb's copy carries only in-frame clones and drops some. V and J calls and clone size are given by that table; D and trimming were obtained from the DNA. Of approximately 300,000 clones in the sample, more than 75% are singletons; the top ten hold over 2%. Trimming took off 0 bases at V and 3 bases at J, with 10 bases between the two ends. Looked up from germline, CDR1 is SQVTM and CDR2 is ANQGSEA. The CDR3 loop spans 14 amino acids. Participants reported their clinical history, and cohort assignment relied on those reports. Two negative PCRs, clearance, or symptom resolution had been documented for recovered Cohort 3 donors.

This clonotype originated in a woman aged 18-29 years who had recovered from COVID-19. The sequenced sample was PBMCs or T cells enriched from blood (not recorded which). This sequence joins TRBV29-1 and TRBJ2-3; no firm D call. The CDR3 DNA sequence: TGCAGCGTTGAAGATTTCGGGTGGACAGATACGCAGTATTTT. Protein sequence: CSVEDFGWTDTQYF.